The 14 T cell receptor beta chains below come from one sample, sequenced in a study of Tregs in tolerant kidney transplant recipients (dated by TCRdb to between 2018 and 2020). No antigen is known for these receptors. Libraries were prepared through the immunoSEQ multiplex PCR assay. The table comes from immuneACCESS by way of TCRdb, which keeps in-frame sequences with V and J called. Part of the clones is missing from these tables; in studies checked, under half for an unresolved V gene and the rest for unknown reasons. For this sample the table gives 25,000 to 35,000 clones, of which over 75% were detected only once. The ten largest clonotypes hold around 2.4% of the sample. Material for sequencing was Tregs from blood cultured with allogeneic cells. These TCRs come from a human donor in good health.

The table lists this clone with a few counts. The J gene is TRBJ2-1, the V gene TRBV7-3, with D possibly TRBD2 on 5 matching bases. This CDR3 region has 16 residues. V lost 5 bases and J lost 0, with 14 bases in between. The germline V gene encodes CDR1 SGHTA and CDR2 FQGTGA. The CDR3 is CASSPSGLSSYNEQFF. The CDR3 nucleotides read TGTGCCAGCAGCCCAAGCGGTTTGAGCTCCTACAATGAGCAGTTCTTC.

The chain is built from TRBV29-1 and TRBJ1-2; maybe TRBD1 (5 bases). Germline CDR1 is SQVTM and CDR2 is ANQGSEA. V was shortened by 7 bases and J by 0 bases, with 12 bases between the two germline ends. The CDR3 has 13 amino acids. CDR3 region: CSATTETNYGYTF. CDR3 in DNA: TGCAGCGCTACGACAGAAACTAACTATGGCTACACCTTC.

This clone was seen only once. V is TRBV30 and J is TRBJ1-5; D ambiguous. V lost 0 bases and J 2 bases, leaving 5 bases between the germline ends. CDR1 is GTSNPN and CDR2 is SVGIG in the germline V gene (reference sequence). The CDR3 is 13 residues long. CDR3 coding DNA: TGTGCCTGGAGTGTAAGCGGCAATCAGCCCCAGCATTTT. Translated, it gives CAWSVSGNQPQHF.

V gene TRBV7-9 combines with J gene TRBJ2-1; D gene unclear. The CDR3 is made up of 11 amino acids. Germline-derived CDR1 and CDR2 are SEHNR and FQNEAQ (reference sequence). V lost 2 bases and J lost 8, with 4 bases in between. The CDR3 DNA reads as TGTGCCAGCAGCTTACATCATGAGCAGTTCTTC. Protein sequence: CASSLHHEQFF.

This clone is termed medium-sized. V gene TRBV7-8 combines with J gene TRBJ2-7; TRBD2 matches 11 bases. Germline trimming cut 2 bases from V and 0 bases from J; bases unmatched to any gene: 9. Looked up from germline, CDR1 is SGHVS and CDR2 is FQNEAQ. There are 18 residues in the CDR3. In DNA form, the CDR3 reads TGTGCCAGCAGCTTAAGTCGGCTAGCGGGAGGCCTCTCCTACGAGCAGTACTTC. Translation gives CASSLSRLAGGLSYEQYF. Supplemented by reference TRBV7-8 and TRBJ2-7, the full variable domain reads GAGVSQSPRYKVAKRGQDVALRCDPISGHVSLFWYQQALGQGPEFLTYFQNEAQLDKSGLPSDRFFAERPEGSVSTLKIQRTQQEDSAVYLCASSLSRLAGGLSYEQYFGPGTRLTVT.

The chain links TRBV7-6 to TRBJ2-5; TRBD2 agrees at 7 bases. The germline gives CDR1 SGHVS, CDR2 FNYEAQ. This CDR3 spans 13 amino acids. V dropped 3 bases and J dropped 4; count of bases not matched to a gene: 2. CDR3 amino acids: CASSLWGGETQYF. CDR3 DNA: TGTGCCAGCAGCTTGTGGGGGGGAGAGACCCAGTACTTC.

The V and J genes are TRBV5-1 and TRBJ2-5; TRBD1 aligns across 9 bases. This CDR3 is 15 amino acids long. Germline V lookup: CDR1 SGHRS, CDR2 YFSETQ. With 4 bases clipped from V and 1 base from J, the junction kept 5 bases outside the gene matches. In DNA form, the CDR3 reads TGCGCCAGCAGCCGGACAGGGGATATCCAAGAGACCCAGTACTTC. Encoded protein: CASSRTGDIQETQYF. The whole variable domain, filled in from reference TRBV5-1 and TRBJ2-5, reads KAGVTQTPRYLIKTRGQQVTLSCSPISGHRSVSWYQQTPGQGLQFLFEYFSETQRNKGNFPGRFSGRQFSNSRSEMNVSTLELGDSALYLCASSRTGDIQETQYFGPGTRLLVL.

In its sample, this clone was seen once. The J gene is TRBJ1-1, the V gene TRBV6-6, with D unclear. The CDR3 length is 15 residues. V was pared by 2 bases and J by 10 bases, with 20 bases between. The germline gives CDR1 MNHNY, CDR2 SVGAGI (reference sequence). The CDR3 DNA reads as TGTGCCAGCAGTTACCTACCCGGACGGATTCTTAGAGCTTTCTTT. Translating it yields CASSYLPGRILRAFF.

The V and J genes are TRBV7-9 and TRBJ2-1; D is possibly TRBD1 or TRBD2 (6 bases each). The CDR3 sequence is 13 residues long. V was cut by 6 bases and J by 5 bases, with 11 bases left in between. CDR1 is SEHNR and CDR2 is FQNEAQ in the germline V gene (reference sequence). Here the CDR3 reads CASRRDINNEQFF. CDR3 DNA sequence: TGTGCCAGCAGGCGGGACATAAACAATGAGCAGTTCTTC.

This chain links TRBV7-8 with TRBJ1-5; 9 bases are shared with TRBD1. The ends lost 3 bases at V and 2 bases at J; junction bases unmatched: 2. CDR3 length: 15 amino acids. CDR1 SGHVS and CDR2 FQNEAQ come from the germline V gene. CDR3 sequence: CASSLYRGRNQPQHF. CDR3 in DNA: TGTGCCAGCAGCTTGTACAGGGGGCGCAATCAGCCCCAGCATTTT.

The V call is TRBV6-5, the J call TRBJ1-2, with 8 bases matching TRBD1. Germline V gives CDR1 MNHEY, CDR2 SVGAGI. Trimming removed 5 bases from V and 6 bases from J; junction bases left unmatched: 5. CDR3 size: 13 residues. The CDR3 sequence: CASSGWTGNGYTF. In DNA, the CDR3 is TGTGCCAGCAGTGGATGGACAGGGAATGGCTACACCTTC.

CDR3 loop: CASSLMGSTGEKLFF. CDR3 nucleotides: TGTGCCAGCAGCTTAATGGGTTCTACGGGTGAAAAACTGTTTTTT. This sequence joins TRBV7-9 and TRBJ1-4; D remains unclear. This CDR3 region has 15 residues. Trimming removed 2 bases at V and 7 bases at J, with 14 bases between. Germline CDR1 reads SEHNR; CDR2 reads FQNEAQ (reference sequence).

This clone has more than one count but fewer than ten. This CDR3 reads CACTGGGNTEAFF. CDR3 nucleotide sequence: TGTGCCTGTACCGGTGGGGGGAACACTGAAGCTTTCTTT. The chain recombines TRBV30 with TRBJ1-1, with a tentative D call TRBD1 (5 bases). The CDR3 covers 13 residues. Trimming left V 6 bases short and J 1 base short, with 12 bases between. The germline gives CDR1 GTSNPN, CDR2 SVGIG (reference sequence).

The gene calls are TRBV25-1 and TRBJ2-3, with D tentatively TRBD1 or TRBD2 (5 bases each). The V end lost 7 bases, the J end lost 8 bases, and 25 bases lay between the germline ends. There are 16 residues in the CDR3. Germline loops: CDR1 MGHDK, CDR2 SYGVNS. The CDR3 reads CASTGEGHLRRGTQYF. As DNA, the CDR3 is TGTGCCAGCACCGGAGAGGGGCATTTGAGGCGAGGTACGCAGTATTTT.